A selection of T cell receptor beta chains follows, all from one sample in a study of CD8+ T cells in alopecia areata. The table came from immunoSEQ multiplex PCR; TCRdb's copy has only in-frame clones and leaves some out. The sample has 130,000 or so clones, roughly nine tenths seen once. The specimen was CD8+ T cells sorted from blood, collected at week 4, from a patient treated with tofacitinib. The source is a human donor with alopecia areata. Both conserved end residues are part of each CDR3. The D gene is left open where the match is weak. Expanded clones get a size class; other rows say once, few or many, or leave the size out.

CDR3 DNA: TGTGCCAGCAGCCCATCGGACGGCTACTCCTACAATGAGCAGTTCTTC; CDR3 protein: CASSPSDGYSYNEQFF; V gene: TRBV7-9; clone size: NA; J gene: TRBJ2-1; D gene: NA
CDR3 DNA: TGTGCCAGCAGGAGGTACAATGAGCAGTTCTTC; CDR3 protein: CASRRYNEQFF; V gene: TRBV27; clone size: NA; J gene: TRBJ2-1; D gene: NA
CDR3 DNA: TGTGCCAGCAGTCCGGGACCGACCTACGAGCAGTACTTC; CDR3 protein: CASSPGPTYEQYF; V gene: TRBV28; clone size: NA; J gene: TRBJ2-7; D gene: NA
CDR3 DNA: TGCGCCAGCAGCTCGGGTTGGGGCGGAGACACTGAAGCTTTCTTT; CDR3 protein: CASSSGWGGDTEAFF; V gene: TRBV5-1; clone size: NA; J gene: TRBJ1-1; D gene: NA
CDR3 DNA: TGTGCCACCAGCAGAGTGACTAGCGGGAACAATGAGCAGTTCTTC; CDR3 protein: CATSRVTSGNNEQFF; V gene: TRBV15; clone size: NA; J gene: TRBJ2-1; D gene: TRBD2
CDR3 DNA: TGTGCCAGCAGCGCCGACGGTGGGGAGCTGTTTTTT; CDR3 protein: CASSADGGELFF; V gene: TRBV5-4; clone size: NA; J gene: TRBJ2-2; D gene: NA
CDR3 DNA: TGTGCCAGCAGTTACGGACATTATGGCTACACCTTC; CDR3 protein: CASSYGHYGYTF; V gene: TRBV6-5; clone size: NA; J gene: TRBJ1-2; D gene: NA
CDR3 DNA: TGTGCCAGCAGCTCCCCCAGGGAGTCTTCCCAAGAGACCCAGTACTTC; CDR3 protein: CASSSPRESSQETQYF; V gene: TRBV7-2; clone size: once; J gene: TRBJ2-5; D gene: NA
CDR3 DNA: TGTGCCACCAGCGGACCAACTAGCGGGAGCTATGACACCGGGGAGCTGTTTTTT; CDR3 protein: CATSGPTSGSYDTGELFF; V gene: TRBV15; clone size: once; J gene: TRBJ2-2; D gene: TRBD2
CDR3 DNA: TGTGCCAGCAGTTTATCGACAGGGGGGTCCGATCAGCCCCAGCATTTT; CDR3 protein: CASSLSTGGSDQPQHF; V gene: TRBV27; clone size: NA; J gene: TRBJ1-5; D gene: TRBD1
CDR3 DNA: TGTGCCATCAGGGTAGCGGGGGGACCTCCCTCCGAGCAGTACTTC; CDR3 protein: CAIRVAGGPPSEQYF; V gene: TRBV10-3; clone size: NA; J gene: TRBJ2-7; D gene: TRBD2
CDR3 DNA: TGCAGCGGTGCAGGGGGCTGGGATGAAGCTTTCTTT; CDR3 protein: CSGAGGWDEAFF; V gene: TRBV29-1; clone size: NA; J gene: TRBJ1-1; D gene: TRBD1
CDR3 DNA: TGTGCCAGCAGTTACTCAGGAGGGGCAGATACGCAGTATTTT; CDR3 protein: CASSYSGGADTQYF; V gene: TRBV6-5; clone size: NA; J gene: TRBJ2-3; D gene: NA
CDR3 DNA: TGTGCCAGCAGCGTCGGGACTAGCGGGGGGCCTCGCACAGATACGCAGTATTTT; CDR3 protein: CASSVGTSGGPRTDTQYF; V gene: TRBV7-2; clone size: NA; J gene: TRBJ2-3; D gene: TRBD2
CDR3 DNA: TGTGCCAGCAGCCCGCCGGGGGTGGTTAGCACAGATACGCAGTATTTT; CDR3 protein: CASSPPGVVSTDTQYF; V gene: TRBV5-6; clone size: NA; J gene: TRBJ2-3; D gene: NA
CDR3 DNA: TGTGCCAGCAGCTTGTGGGGGACAGGGGAGCAGTTCTTC; CDR3 protein: CASSLWGTGEQFF; V gene: TRBV5-4; clone size: once; J gene: TRBJ2-1; D gene: TRBD1
CDR3 DNA: TGTGCCAGCAGCCCCGCCTCCTACGAGCAGTACTTC; CDR3 protein: CASSPASYEQYF; V gene: TRBV7-2; clone size: NA; J gene: TRBJ2-7; D gene: NA
CDR3 DNA: TGTGCCAGCAGTCTGGGGACTAGCGGCTCCTACGAGCAGTACTTC; CDR3 protein: CASSLGTSGSYEQYF; V gene: TRBV27; clone size: NA; J gene: TRBJ2-7; D gene: TRBD2
CDR3 DNA: TGTGCCAGCAGCCCCCTGGGACTTCACAGCACAGATACGCAGTATTTT; CDR3 protein: CASSPLGLHSTDTQYF; V gene: TRBV9; clone size: NA; J gene: TRBJ2-3; D gene: NA
CDR3 DNA: TGCAGCGTTGATCCGTATGAGGGAAACTTC; CDR3 protein: CSVDPYEGNF; V gene: TRBV29-1; clone size: NA; J gene: TRBJ1-2; D gene: NA
CDR3 DNA: TGTGCCAGCAGCCTGCCGCAGGGTGACTATGGCTACACCTTC; CDR3 protein: CASSLPQGDYGYTF; V gene: TRBV7-9; clone size: NA; J gene: TRBJ1-2; D gene: NA
CDR3 DNA: TGTGCCAGCAGCGGCCGGGGAACTGAGCAGTACTTC; CDR3 protein: CASSGRGTEQYF; V gene: TRBV7-8; clone size: few; J gene: TRBJ2-7; D gene: NA
CDR3 DNA: TGCAGCGTTGAGGAAAGAGGGCCGGAGACCCAGTACTTC; CDR3 protein: CSVEERGPETQYF; V gene: TRBV29-1; clone size: NA; J gene: TRBJ2-5; D gene: NA
CDR3 DNA: TGTGCCAGCAGCGCCGGAGTGAACACTGAAGCTTTCTTT; CDR3 protein: CASSAGVNTEAFF; V gene: TRBV7-9; clone size: NA; J gene: TRBJ1-1; D gene: NA
CDR3 DNA: TGTGCCACCAGCAGAGATACCGGGGGCAACTATGGCTACACCTTC; CDR3 protein: CATSRDTGGNYGYTF; V gene: TRBV15; clone size: NA; J gene: TRBJ1-2; D gene: NA
CDR3 DNA: TGCAGCGTTGAGATCGGGAAATCGTTGAACACTGAAGCTTTCTTT; CDR3 protein: CSVEIGKSLNTEAFF; V gene: TRBV29-1; clone size: NA; J gene: TRBJ1-1; D gene: NA
CDR3 DNA: TGCGCCAGCAGTCAATCGAGGACATGGACCCCCGAAGGGCAGTACTTC; CDR3 protein: CASSQSRTWTPEGQYF; V gene: TRBV23-1; clone size: few; J gene: TRBJ2-7; D gene: NA
CDR3 DNA: TGTGCCAGCAGCCCCGAGGGCACCATAGCCAAAAACATTCAGTACTTC; CDR3 protein: CASSPEGTIAKNIQYF; V gene: TRBV7-8; clone size: few; J gene: TRBJ2-4; D gene: NA
CDR3 DNA: TGCGCCAGCAGCCAAGGGGCAGATACGCAGTATTTT; CDR3 protein: CASSQGADTQYF; V gene: TRBV4-1; clone size: NA; J gene: TRBJ2-3; D gene: NA
CDR3 DNA: TGTGCCAGCAGCCTCGGACAGGGCAGCTCCACAGATACGCAGTATTTT; CDR3 protein: CASSLGQGSSTDTQYF; V gene: TRBV14; clone size: NA; J gene: TRBJ2-3; D gene: TRBD1
CDR3 DNA: TGTGCCAGCAGTTCCCCCTCCCGGGACAGCTCCTACGAGCAGTACTTC; CDR3 protein: CASSSPSRDSSYEQYF; V gene: TRBV6-6; clone size: NA; J gene: TRBJ2-7; D gene: TRBD1
CDR3 DNA: TGTGCCAGCACCTACCGCGGACAGGCCGGTCCCGGGGAGCTGTTTTTT; CDR3 protein: CASTYRGQAGPGELFF; V gene: TRBV27; clone size: once; J gene: TRBJ2-2; D gene: TRBD1
CDR3 DNA: TGTGCCAGCAGCCAAGAAGGGGGACCAGAGCAGTTCTTC; CDR3 protein: CASSQEGGPEQFF; V gene: TRBV14; clone size: NA; J gene: TRBJ2-1; D gene: NA
CDR3 DNA: TGTGCCAGCAGCGTGGGATGGGGGTCAGATACGCAGTATTTT; CDR3 protein: CASSVGWGSDTQYF; V gene: TRBV9; clone size: NA; J gene: TRBJ2-3; D gene: NA
CDR3 DNA: TGCAGCGTTGAAGGGGACTATGGCTACACCTTC; CDR3 protein: CSVEGDYGYTF; V gene: TRBV29-1; clone size: NA; J gene: TRBJ1-2; D gene: NA
CDR3 DNA: TGTGCCTGGACGACTAGCGGGAGCTACAATGAGCAGTTCTTC; CDR3 protein: CAWTTSGSYNEQFF; V gene: TRBV30; clone size: NA; J gene: TRBJ2-1; D gene: TRBD2
CDR3 DNA: TGCAGCGTTGAGGGCGACTATGTGAAACTTCCGACCTACGAGCAGTACTTC; CDR3 protein: CSVEGDYVKLPTYEQYF; V gene: TRBV29-1; clone size: NA; J gene: TRBJ2-7; D gene: NA
CDR3 DNA: TGTGCCAGTAGCGACAGGGGGCTTCAGCCCCAGCATTTT; CDR3 protein: CASSDRGLQPQHF; V gene: TRBV19; clone size: NA; J gene: TRBJ1-5; D gene: TRBD1
CDR3 DNA: TGTGCCTGGACGTTTGGGCAGAACCCCTACGAGCAGTACTTC; CDR3 protein: CAWTFGQNPYEQYF; V gene: TRBV30; clone size: NA; J gene: TRBJ2-7; D gene: NA
CDR3 DNA: TGTGCCAGCAGCTCCGGTGGGGGGTACCAAGAGACCCAGTACTTC; CDR3 protein: CASSSGGGYQETQYF; V gene: TRBV27; clone size: NA; J gene: TRBJ2-5; D gene: NA
CDR3 DNA: TGCAGCGTAAAGCGGGAGGGTTCCAAAAACATTCAGTACTTC; CDR3 protein: CSVKREGSKNIQYF; V gene: TRBV29-1; clone size: NA; J gene: TRBJ2-4; D gene: TRBD2
CDR3 DNA: TGTGCCAGCAGTTCTGGACAGACGAACACTGAAGCTTTCTTT; CDR3 protein: CASSSGQTNTEAFF; V gene: TRBV27; clone size: NA; J gene: TRBJ1-1; D gene: NA
CDR3 DNA: TGCGCCAGCAGCTTGGCAGGGGATAACTATGGCTACACCTTC; CDR3 protein: CASSLAGDNYGYTF; V gene: TRBV5-1; clone size: NA; J gene: TRBJ1-2; D gene: NA
CDR3 DNA: TGTGCCAGCAGCACAGTTTCCCCTGGGGTAGCTGACTCCGATGAGCAGTTCTTC; CDR3 protein: CASSTVSPGVADSDEQFF; V gene: TRBV21-1; clone size: NA; J gene: TRBJ2-1; D gene: NA
CDR3 DNA: TGCGCCAGCAGCCAAGAGGGGTCGGACTACAATGAGCAGTTCTTC; CDR3 protein: CASSQEGSDYNEQFF; V gene: TRBV4-1; clone size: once; J gene: TRBJ2-1; D gene: NA